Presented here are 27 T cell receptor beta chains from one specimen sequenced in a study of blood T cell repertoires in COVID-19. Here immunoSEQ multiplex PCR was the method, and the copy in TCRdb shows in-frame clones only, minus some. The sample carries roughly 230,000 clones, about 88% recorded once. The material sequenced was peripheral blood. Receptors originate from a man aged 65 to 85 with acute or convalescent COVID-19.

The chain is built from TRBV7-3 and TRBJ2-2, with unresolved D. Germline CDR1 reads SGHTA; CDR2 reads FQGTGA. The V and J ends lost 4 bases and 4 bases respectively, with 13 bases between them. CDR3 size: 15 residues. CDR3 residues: CASSSTSRSTGELFF. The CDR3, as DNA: TGTGCCAGCAGCTCCACCTCCCGGTCCACCGGGGAGCTGTTTTTT.

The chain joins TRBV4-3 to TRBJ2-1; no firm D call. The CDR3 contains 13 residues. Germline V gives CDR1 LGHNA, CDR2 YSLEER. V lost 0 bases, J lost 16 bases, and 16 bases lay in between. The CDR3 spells CASSQERQRSVFF. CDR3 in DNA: TGCGCCAGCAGCCAAGAACGACAACGAAGTGTATTCTTC.

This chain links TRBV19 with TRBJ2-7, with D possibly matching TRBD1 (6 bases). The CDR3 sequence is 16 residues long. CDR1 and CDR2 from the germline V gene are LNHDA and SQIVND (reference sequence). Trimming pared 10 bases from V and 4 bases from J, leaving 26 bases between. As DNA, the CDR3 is TGTGCCACATCCCGTGGAGAATTGAACAGGGTTTACGAGCAGTACTTC. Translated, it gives CATSRGELNRVYEQYF.

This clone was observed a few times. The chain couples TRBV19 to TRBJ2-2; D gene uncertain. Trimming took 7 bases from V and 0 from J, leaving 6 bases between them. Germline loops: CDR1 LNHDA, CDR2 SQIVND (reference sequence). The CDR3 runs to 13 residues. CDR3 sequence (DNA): TGTGCCAGTAAATCGGCGAACACCGGGGAGCTGTTTTTT. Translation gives CASKSANTGELFF.

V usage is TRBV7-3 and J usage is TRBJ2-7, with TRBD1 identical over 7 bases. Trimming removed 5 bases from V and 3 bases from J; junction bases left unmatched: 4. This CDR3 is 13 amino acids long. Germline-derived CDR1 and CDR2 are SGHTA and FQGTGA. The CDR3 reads CASSPRTGYEQYF. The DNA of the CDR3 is TGTGCCAGCAGCCCAAGGACAGGCTACGAGCAGTACTTC.

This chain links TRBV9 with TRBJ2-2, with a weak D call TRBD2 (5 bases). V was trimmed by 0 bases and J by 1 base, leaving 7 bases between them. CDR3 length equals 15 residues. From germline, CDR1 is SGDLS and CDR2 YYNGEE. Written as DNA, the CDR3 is TGTGCCAGCAGCGTAGGGACTGGGAACACCGGGGAGCTGTTTTTT. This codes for CASSVGTGNTGELFF.

The CDR3 bases are TGTGCCAGCAGTAGCTGGGGACAGGCAAACACTGAAGCTTTCTTT. It yields the protein CASSSWGQANTEAFF. V is TRBV27 and J is TRBJ1-1; 8 nucleotides align to TRBD1. From germline, CDR1 is MNHEY and CDR2 SMNVEV (reference sequence). The CDR3 loop spans 15 amino acids. J was trimmed by 2 bases and V by 5 bases; bases with no gene match: 7.

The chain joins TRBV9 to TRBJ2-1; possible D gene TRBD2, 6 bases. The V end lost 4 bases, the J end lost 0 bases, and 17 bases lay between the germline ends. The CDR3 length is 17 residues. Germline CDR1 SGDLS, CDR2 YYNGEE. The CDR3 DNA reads TGTGCCAGCAGCCTCCCCGGGAGCGCTAGCTCCTACAATGAGCAGTTCTTC. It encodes CASSLPGSASSYNEQFF.

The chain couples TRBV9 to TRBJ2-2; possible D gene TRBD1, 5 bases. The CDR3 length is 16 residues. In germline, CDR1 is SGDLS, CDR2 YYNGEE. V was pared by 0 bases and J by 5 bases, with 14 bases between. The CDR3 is CASSVAPGHPTGELFF. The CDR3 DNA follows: TGTGCCAGCAGCGTAGCTCCCGGACACCCAACCGGGGAGCTGTTTTTT.

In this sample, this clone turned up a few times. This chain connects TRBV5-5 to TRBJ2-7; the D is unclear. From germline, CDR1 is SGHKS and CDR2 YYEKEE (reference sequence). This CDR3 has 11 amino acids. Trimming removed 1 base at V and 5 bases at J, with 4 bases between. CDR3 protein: CASSLSHEQYF. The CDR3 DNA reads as TGTGCCAGCAGCTTGAGCCACGAGCAGTACTTC.

CDR3 sequence: CASSWGAGLFQETQYF. CDR3 coding DNA: TGTGCCAGCAGTTGGGGAGCGGGACTTTTCCAAGAGACCCAGTACTTC. This chain links TRBV6-5 with TRBJ2-5, with 7 bases that match TRBD2. This CDR3 spans 16 amino acids. Germline V gene data show CDR1 as MNHEY and CDR2 as SVGAGI. V trimming: 4 bases; J trimming: 1 base; junction bases outside the gene matches: 9.

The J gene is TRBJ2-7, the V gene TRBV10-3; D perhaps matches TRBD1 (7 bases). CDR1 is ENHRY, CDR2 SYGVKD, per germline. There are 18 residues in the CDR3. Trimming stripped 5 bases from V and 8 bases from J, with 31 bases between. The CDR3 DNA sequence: TGTGCCATCAGTCCCCGAGGACAGGCCGAAACCTCCGGGACTCAGCAGTACTTC. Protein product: CAISPRGQAETSGTQQYF.

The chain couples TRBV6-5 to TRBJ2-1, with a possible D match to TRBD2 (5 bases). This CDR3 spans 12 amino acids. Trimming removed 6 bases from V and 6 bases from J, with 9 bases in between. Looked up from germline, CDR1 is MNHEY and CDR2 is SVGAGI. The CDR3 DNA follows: TGTGCCAGCAGACTAGGACCCAATGAGCAGTTCTTC. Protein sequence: CASRLGPNEQFF.

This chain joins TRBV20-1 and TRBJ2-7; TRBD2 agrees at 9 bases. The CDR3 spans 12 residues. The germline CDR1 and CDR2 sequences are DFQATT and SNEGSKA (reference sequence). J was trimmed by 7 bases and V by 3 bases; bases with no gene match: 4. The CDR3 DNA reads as TGCAGTGCTAGTCCTAGCGGGGCTGAGCAGTACTTC. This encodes CSASPSGAEQYF.

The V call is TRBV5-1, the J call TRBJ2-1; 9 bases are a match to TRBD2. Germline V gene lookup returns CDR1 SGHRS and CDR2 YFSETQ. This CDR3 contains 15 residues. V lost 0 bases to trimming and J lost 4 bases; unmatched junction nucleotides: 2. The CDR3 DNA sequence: TGCGCCAGCAGCTTGGGACTAGCGGATTACAATGAGCAGTTCTTC. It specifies CASSLGLADYNEQFF. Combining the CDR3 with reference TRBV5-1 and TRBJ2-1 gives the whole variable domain KAGVTQTPRYLIKTRGQQVTLSCSPISGHRSVSWYQQTPGQGLQFLFEYFSETQRNKGNFPGRFSGRQFSNSRSEMNVSTLELGDSALYLCASSLGLADYNEQFFGPGTRLTVL.

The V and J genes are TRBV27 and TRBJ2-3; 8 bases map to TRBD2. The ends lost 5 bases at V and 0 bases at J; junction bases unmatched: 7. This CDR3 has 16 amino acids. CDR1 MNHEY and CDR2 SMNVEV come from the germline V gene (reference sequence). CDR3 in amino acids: CASSAHSGASTDTQYF. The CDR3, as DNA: TGTGCCAGCAGTGCCCATAGCGGGGCTAGCACAGATACGCAGTATTTT.

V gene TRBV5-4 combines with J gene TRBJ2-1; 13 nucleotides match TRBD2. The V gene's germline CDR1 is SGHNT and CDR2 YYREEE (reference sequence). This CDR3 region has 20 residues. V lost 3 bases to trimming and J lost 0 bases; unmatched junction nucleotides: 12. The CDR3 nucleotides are TGTGCCAGCAGCTCCCGAGGCGGGACTAGCGGGACATTCTCCTACAATGAGCAGTTCTTC. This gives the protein CASSSRGGTSGTFSYNEQFF.

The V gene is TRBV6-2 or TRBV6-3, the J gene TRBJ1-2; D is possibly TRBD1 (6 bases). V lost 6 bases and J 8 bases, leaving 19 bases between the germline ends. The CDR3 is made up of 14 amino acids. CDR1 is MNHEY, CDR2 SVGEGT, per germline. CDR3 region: CASSNGQPRAGYTF. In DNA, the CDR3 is TGTGCCAGCAGCAACGGACAGCCCCGCGCGGGCTACACCTTC.

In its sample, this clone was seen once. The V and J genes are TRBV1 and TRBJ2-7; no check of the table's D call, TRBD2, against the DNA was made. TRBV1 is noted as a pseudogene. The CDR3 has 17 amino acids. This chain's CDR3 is CTSSQEGLAYLTYEQYF. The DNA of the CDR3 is TGCACCAGCAGCCAAGAGGGACTAGCTTACCTAACCTACGAGCAGTACTTC.

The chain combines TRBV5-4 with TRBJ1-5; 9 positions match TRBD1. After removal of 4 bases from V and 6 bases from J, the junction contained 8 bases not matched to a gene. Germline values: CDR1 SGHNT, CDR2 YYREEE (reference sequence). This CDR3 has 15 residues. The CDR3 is CASSLDRGEIQPQHF. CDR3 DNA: TGTGCCAGCAGCCTCGACAGGGGGGAGATTCAGCCCCAGCATTTT. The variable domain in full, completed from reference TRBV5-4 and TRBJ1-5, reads ETGVTQSPTHLIKTRGQQVTLRCSSQSGHNTVSWYQQALGQGPQFIFQYYREEENGRGNFPPRFSGLQFPNYSSELNVNALELDDSALYLCASSLDRGEIQPQHFGDGTRLSIL.

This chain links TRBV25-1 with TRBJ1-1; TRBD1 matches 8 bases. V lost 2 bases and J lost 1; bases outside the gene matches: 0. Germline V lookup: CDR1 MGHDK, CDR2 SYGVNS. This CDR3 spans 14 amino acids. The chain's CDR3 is CASSEGTGNTEAFF. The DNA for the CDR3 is TGTGCCAGCAGTGAAGGGACAGGGAACACTGAAGCTTTCTTT.

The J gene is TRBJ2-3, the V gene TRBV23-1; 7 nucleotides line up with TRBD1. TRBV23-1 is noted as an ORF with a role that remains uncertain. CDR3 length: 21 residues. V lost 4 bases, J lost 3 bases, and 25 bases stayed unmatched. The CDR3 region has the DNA TGCGCCAGCAGTCGCTTTAGGACAGGCAACACCGGGAAGTTAAAGACAGATACGCAGTATTTT. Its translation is CASSRFRTGNTGKLKTDTQYF.

CDR3 coding DNA: TGTGCCAGCAGCTTAGCCGGGAGTCACTCAGATACGCAGTATTTT. This sequence encodes CASSLAGSHSDTQYF. The V and J genes are TRBV11-3 and TRBJ2-3; D perhaps matches TRBD2 (6 bases). The V and J ends lost 1 base and 4 bases respectively, with 12 bases between them. CDR3 size: 15 residues. CDR1 is SGHNT, CDR2 YENEEA, per germline.

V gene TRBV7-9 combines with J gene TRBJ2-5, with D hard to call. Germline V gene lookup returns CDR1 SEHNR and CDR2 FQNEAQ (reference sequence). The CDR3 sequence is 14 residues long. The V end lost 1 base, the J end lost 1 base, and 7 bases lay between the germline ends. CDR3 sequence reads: CASSLGWSQETQYF. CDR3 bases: TGTGCCAGCAGCTTAGGTTGGAGCCAAGAGACCCAGTACTTC.

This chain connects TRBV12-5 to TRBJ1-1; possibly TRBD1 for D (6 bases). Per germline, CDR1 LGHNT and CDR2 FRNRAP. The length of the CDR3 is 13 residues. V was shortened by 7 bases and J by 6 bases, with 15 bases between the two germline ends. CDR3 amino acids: CASALPQGAEAFF. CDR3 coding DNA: TGTGCTAGTGCCCTACCACAGGGAGCTGAAGCTTTCTTT.

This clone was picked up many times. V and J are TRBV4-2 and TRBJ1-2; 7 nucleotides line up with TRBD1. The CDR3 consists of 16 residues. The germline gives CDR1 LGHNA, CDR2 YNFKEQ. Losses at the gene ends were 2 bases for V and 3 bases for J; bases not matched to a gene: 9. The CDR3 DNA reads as TGTGCCAGCAGCCAAACCCACAGGGGATCTTACTATGGCTACACCTTC. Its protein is CASSQTHRGSYYGYTF.

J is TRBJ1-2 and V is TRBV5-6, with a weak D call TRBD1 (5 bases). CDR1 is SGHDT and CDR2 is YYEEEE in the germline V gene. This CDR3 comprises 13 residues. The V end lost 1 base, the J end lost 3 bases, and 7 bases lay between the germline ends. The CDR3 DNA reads TGTGCCAGCAGCTTGCGACAGTACTATGGCTACACCTTC. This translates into CASSLRQYYGYTF.